This T cell receptor (beta chain) was identified during a study of blood T cell repertoires in COVID-19. Study context: The cDNA or gDNA used as material had been derived from T cells, B-cell-depleted T cells, or PBMCs.

Assay: immunoSEQ multiplex PCR; the TCRdb copy retains only in-frame clones and omits some. The sample carries some 390,000 clones, around nine tenths recorded once. V shed 6 bases, J shed 0 bases, and the junction held 15 bases outside the gene matches. CDR1 is MNHEY, CDR2 SVGEGT, per germline. The CDR3 length is 19 residues. In this sample, this clone turned up a few times. This receptor was taken from a woman aged 40 to 50 with COVID-19, enrolled during active disease. The sequencing input was peripheral blood. V usage is TRBV6-2 or TRBV6-3 and J usage is TRBJ1-4, with 8 bases aligning to TRBD1. CDR3 coding DNA: TGTGCCAGCAGCCCTAGGAGGACAGGGCTGATGGCAACTAATGAAAAACTGTTTTTT. It specifies CASSPRRTGLMATNEKLFF.